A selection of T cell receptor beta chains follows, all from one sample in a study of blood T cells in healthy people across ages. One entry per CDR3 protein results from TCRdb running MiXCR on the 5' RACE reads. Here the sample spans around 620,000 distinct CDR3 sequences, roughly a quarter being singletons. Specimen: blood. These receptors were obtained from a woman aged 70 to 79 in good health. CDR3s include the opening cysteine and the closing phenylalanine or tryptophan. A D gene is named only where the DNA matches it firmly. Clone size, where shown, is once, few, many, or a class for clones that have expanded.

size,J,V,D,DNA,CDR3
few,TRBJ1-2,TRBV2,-,TGTGCCAGCAGTGGAGACAGGAACTATGGCTACACCTTC,CASSGDRNYGYTF
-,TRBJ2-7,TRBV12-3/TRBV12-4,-,TGTGCCAGCAGTACCGAGGACAGCTCCTACGAGCAGTACTTC,CASSTEDSSYEQYF
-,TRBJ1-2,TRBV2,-,TGTGCCAGCAAAGAGACACCATGGGGCTACACCTTC,CASKETPWGYTF
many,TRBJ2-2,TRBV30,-,TGTGCCTGGATGGGAATGGCAATTACCGGGGAGCTGTTTTTT,CAWMGMAITGELFF
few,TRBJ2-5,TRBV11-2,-,TGTGCCAGCAGCTCCACCGGGAGTATGGAGACCCAGTACTTC,CASSSTGSMETQYF
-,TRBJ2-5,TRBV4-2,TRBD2,TGTGCCAGCAGCCAAGAAGCGGGGGCCCAGACCCAGTACTTC,CASSQEAGAQTQYF
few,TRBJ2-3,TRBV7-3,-,TGTGCCAGCAGCTTACTGGATAGGGGTACGCAGTATTTT,CASSLLDRGTQYF
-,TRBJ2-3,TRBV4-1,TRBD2,TGCGCCAGCAGCCAGGGGGGGTATACAGATACGCAGTATTTT,CASSQGGYTDTQYF
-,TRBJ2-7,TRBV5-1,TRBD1,TGTGCCAGCAGCTTGGGAGGACAGGGACCCTACGAGCAGTACTTC,CASSLGGQGPYEQYF
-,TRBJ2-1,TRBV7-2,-,TGTGCCAGCAGCTCCTGGGCGTCGACAACCTCCTACAATGAGCAGTTCTTC,CASSSWASTTSYNEQFF
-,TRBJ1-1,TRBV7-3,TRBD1,TGTGCCAGCAGTGAGGGGGCGGGGTCGAGAGCTTTCTTT,CASSEGAGSRAFF
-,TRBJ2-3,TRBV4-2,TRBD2,TGTGCTAGCAGCCAAGATCCGGGCGGGGGGAAGGATACGCAGTATTTT,CASSQDPGGGKDTQYF
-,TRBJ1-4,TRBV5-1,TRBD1,TGCGCCAGCAGCCGAGGGACAGGGGATGAAAAACTGTTTTTT,CASSRGTGDEKLFF
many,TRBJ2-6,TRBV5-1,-,TGCGCCAGCAGTACAGTCTCTGGGGCCAACGTCCTGACTTTC,CASSTVSGANVLTF
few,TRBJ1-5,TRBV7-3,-,TGTGCCAGCAGCTTGGGGGCAGATCAGCCCCAGCATTTT,CASSLGADQPQHF
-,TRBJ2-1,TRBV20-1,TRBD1,TGCAGTGCTAGGGAGCGGACAGGCTACAATGAGCAGTTCTTC,CSARERTGYNEQFF
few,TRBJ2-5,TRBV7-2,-,TGTGCCAGCGGCCAGCGGGTAGAGACCCGGTACTTC,CASGQRVETRYF
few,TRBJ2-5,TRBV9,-,TGTGCCAGCAACGGCGGCAGGGCCAAAGAGACCCAGTACTTC,CASNGGRAKETQYF
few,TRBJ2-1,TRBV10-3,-,TGTGCCATCAGTGATTTCGGCCCCAATGAGCAGTTCTTC,CAISDFGPNEQFF
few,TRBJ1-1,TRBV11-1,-,TGTGCCAGCAGCTTCGACATTAACACTGAAGCTTTCTTT,CASSFDINTEAFF
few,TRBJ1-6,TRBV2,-,TGTGCCAGCAGTTTCCAGCAGGCCAACTATAATTCACCCCTCCACTTT,CASSFQQANYNSPLHF
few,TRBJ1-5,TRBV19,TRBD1,TGTGCCAGTAGTTCGACAGGGAGCAATCAGCCCCAGCATTTT,CASSSTGSNQPQHF